The sequence of this T cell receptor beta chain was determined in a study of CD8 T cells in ankylosing spondylitis. General observations from the study: Disease-associated clones were CD8+ and fairly uncommon in peripheral blood. Significant enrichment of disease-linked clones was reported in matched ankylosing spondylitis synovial fluid. Reactive arthritis synovial fluid and blood previously showed some of these motif variants.

The CDR3 extends over 15 amino acids. Trimming at V came to 0 bases and at J to 2 bases, leaving 7 bases not matched to a gene. Germline assignment: CDR1 DFQATT and CDR2 SNEGSKA (reference sequence). TCRdb re-derived calls from the 5' RACE reads in MiXCR, one entry per CDR3 protein. The sample lists around 99,000 distinct CDR3 sequences; around 9.4% were seen once. This clonotype was recorded a few times. Its target is unknown. This rearrangement joins TRBV20-1 to TRBJ2-7, with 7 bases identical to TRBD1. Sequencing input: blood, either unsorted or a sorted T cell fraction (not recorded which). This clonotype was sampled from a male donor with ankylosing spondylitis or in good health (not recorded which). The CDR3 protein is CSARDIRDSPYEQYF. CDR3 nucleotide sequence: TGCAGTGCTAGAGATATTAGGGACAGCCCCTACGAGCAGTACTTC.